This entry lists 25 T cell receptor beta chains sequenced from one sample in a study of blood T cell repertoires in COVID-19. The repertoire was sequenced with immunoSEQ multiplex PCR; TCRdb's copy has only in-frame clones and lacks some. The repertoire includes 100,000 to 150,000 clones, 69% of them detected once, and about 2.2% sits in the top ten. What was sequenced was peripheral blood. These receptors came from a woman between 65 and 79 years old with acute or convalescent COVID-19.

V is TRBV6-5 and J is TRBJ1-1; D not certain. Germline V CDR1 and CDR2: MNHEY, SVGAGI. V dropped 2 bases and J dropped 7 bases, with 11 bases sitting between them. The CDR3 totals 13 residues. This CDR3 is CASSYGRGIEAFF. CDR3 DNA sequence: TGTGCCAGCAGTTACGGACGGGGAATTGAAGCTTTCTTT.

Only one count was recorded for this clone. The chain employs TRBV30 and TRBJ2-2, with no clear D. The germline V and J ends were trimmed by 3 bases and 0 bases, with 17 bases remaining between them. Germline CDR1 and CDR2: GTSNPN and SVGIG (reference sequence). The CDR3 is 17 residues long. The DNA of the CDR3 is TGTGCCTGGAGGACACGATTCAGGATAACGAACACCGGGGAGCTGTTTTTT. Its protein is CAWRTRFRITNTGELFF.

The chain uses TRBV6-5 and TRBJ2-1, with 9 bases matching TRBD2. J lost 8 bases, V lost 0 bases, and 5 bases had no gene match. Germline loops: CDR1 MNHEY, CDR2 SVGAGI. CDR3 length: 15 amino acids. CDR3 DNA sequence: TGTGCCAGCAGTTACTCGAGGCGGGGGGGCCATGAGCAGTTCTTC. As protein: CASSYSRRGGHEQFF.

This clone was counted many times. The V and J genes are TRBV3-1 (or the pseudogene TRBV3-2) and TRBJ2-7; TRBD1 agrees at 8 bases. Per germline, CDR1 LGHDT and CDR2 YNNKEL (reference sequence). The trim removed 1 base at V and 4 bases at J, leaving 3 bases unmatched. This CDR3 contains 14 residues. DNA for the CDR3: TGTGCCAGCAGCCAAGGGGACAGGCTTTACGAGCAGTACTTC. This sequence encodes CASSQGDRLYEQYF.

This clone was seen only a few times. The J gene is TRBJ1-5, the V gene TRBV6-5, with D uncertain. The CDR3 is 12 residues long. Germline V gene sequence: CDR1 MNHEY, CDR2 SVGAGI. Trimming removed 8 bases at V and 0 bases at J, with 5 bases between. This chain's CDR3 is CASGFSNQPQHF. DNA of the CDR3: TGTGCCAGCGGCTTTAGCAATCAGCCCCAGCATTTT.

The genes are TRBV5-6 and TRBJ2-2; TRBD2 matches 12 bases. V was pared by 2 bases and J by 1 base, with 6 bases of the junction left unmatched. The CDR3 spans 18 residues. Germline V lookup: CDR1 SGHDT, CDR2 YYEEEE. CDR3 sequence: CASSFGLAGLRNTGELFF. The CDR3 DNA is TGTGCCAGCAGCTTCGGACTAGCGGGATTAAGGAACACCGGGGAGCTGTTTTTT.

The V and J genes are TRBV6-5 and TRBJ1-3; D is uncertain. Trimming took 6 bases from V and 0 from J, leaving 9 bases between them. The V gene's germline CDR1 is MNHEY and CDR2 SVGAGI. The CDR3 spans 14 residues. CDR3 DNA sequence: TGTGCCAGCAGAGCTCAAGACTCTGGAAACACCATATATTTT. This sequence encodes CASRAQDSGNTIYF.

CDR3 region: CASRGSWIGTQYF. In DNA, the CDR3 is TGCGCCAGCAGAGGGAGCTGGATAGGGACCCAGTACTTC. This chain joins TRBV10-2 and TRBJ2-5; D perhaps matches TRBD2 (5 bases). Germline-derived CDR1 and CDR2 are WSHSY and SAAADI. The CDR3 length is 13 residues. Trimming took off 6 bases at V and 7 bases at J, with 15 bases between the two ends.

This chain joins TRBV19 and TRBJ1-5; a weak D match, TRBD1 (6 bases). There are 14 residues in the CDR3. Germline lookup yields CDR1 LNHDA and CDR2 SQIVND (reference sequence). Trimming shortened V by 3 bases and J by 4 bases, and 10 bases separated the two germline ends. The CDR3 spells CASSMGGANQPQHF. The CDR3 DNA sequence: TGTGCCAGTAGTATGGGGGGGGCTAATCAGCCCCAGCATTTT.

The rearrangement uses TRBV7-8 and TRBJ2-2; D may be TRBD1 (6 bases). V lost 1 base and J lost 4, with 10 bases in between. In germline, CDR1 is SGHVS, CDR2 FQNEAQ. This CDR3 is 15 amino acids long. This chain's CDR3 is CASSLGTGITGELFF. The CDR3 DNA reads TGTGCCAGCAGCTTAGGTACAGGGATCACCGGGGAGCTGTTTTTT.

The chain employs TRBV5-1 and TRBJ1-5; 8 nucleotides match TRBD1. CDR3 length: 16 amino acids. Germline V gives CDR1 SGHRS, CDR2 YFSETQ. Trimming took 3 bases from V and 2 from J; bases not matched to a gene: 7. The chain's CDR3 is CASSSLLDRGNQPQHF. As DNA, the CDR3 is TGCGCCAGCAGCTCCCTTTTGGACAGGGGCAATCAGCCCCAGCATTTT.

V gene TRBV5-8 combines with J gene TRBJ1-2; a weak D match, TRBD1 (6 bases). CDR1 is SGHTS and CDR2 is YDEGEE in the germline V gene. V lost 1 base and J 0 bases, leaving 10 bases between the germline ends. The CDR3 length is 15 residues. The CDR3 loop is CASSLTDRPNYGYTF. The CDR3 nucleotides are TGTGCCAGCAGCTTGACCGACAGGCCTAACTATGGCTACACCTTC.

V and J are TRBV20-1 and TRBJ2-5; TRBD1 agrees at 9 bases. With 3 bases clipped from V and 5 bases from J, the junction kept 7 bases outside the gene matches. The germline V gene encodes CDR1 DFQATT and CDR2 SNEGSKA (reference sequence). This CDR3 comprises 14 residues. The CDR3 nucleotides read TGCAGTGCTAGTAAAGGGACAGGGATGGAGACCCAGTACTTC. Encoded protein: CSASKGTGMETQYF.

V and J are TRBV27 and TRBJ2-1; the match to TRBD2 covers 11 bases. This CDR3 is built from 16 residues. V gave up 6 bases and J gave up 1 base; unmatched junction bases: 5. Germline V gives CDR1 MNHEY, CDR2 SMNVEV (reference sequence). CDR3 residues: CASRLGTSGSYNEQFF. DNA of the CDR3: TGTGCCAGCAGACTCGGGACTAGCGGTTCCTACAATGAGCAGTTCTTC.

This clone has only one observation. This chain joins TRBV19 and TRBJ2-4; 8 bases fit TRBD1. Looked up from germline, CDR1 is LNHDA and CDR2 is SQIVND (reference sequence). This CDR3 contains 15 residues. J was trimmed by 0 bases and V by 7 bases; bases with no gene match: 5. CDR3 coding DNA: TGTGCCAGTAAGGGACAGGCTCTAGCCAAAAACATTCAGTACTTC. Protein product: CASKGQALAKNIQYF.

This clone was seen a handful of times. The chain combines TRBV7-2 with TRBJ2-7; a possible D gene is TRBD1 (6 bases). Trimming stripped 0 bases from V and 6 bases from J, with 12 bases between. The CDR3 has 14 residues. Germline assignment: CDR1 SGHTA and CDR2 FQGNSA. CDR3 in amino acids: CASSLATGISEQYF. CDR3 coding DNA: TGTGCCAGCAGCTTAGCCACAGGGATTTCCGAGCAGTACTTC.

This chain connects TRBV13 to TRBJ2-7; 10 bases are a match to TRBD2. V lost 5 bases, J lost 2 bases, and 9 bases stayed unmatched. Germline lookup yields CDR1 PRHDT and CDR2 FYEKMQ (reference sequence). This CDR3 has 16 amino acids. This CDR3 reads CASSRPTSGHPYEQYF. CDR3 nucleotides: TGTGCCAGCAGCCGTCCGACTAGCGGGCACCCCTACGAGCAGTACTTC.

The chain joins TRBV21-1 to TRBJ1-5; TRBD1 is the table's D call, not checked against the DNA. TRBV21-1 is recorded as a pseudogene. The CDR3 has 14 amino acids. The CDR3 coding sequence is TGTGCCAGCAGCCATACAGGGGGCAATCAGCCCCAGCATTTT. This codes for CASSHTGGNQPQHF.

This chain's CDR3 is CASSYRSSGNTIYF. The CDR3 coding sequence is TGTGCCAGCTCGTACAGGAGCTCTGGAAACACCATATATTTT. The chain joins TRBV6-5 to TRBJ1-3; weak D call: TRBD1 (5 bases). The CDR3 runs to 14 residues. Per germline, CDR1 MNHEY and CDR2 SVGAGI. V was cut by 8 bases and J by 0 bases, with 11 bases left in between.

The CDR3: CASSPGLAGGPDTQYF. The CDR3 DNA reads as TGTGCCAGCTCACCGGGACTAGCGGGGGGGCCAGATACGCAGTATTTT. This chain uses TRBV18 with TRBJ2-3, with 16 bases that match TRBD2. V dropped 3 bases and J dropped 4; count of bases not matched to a gene: 1. CDR3 size: 16 residues. The germline V gene has CDR1 KGHSH and CDR2 LQKENI.

This clone was observed a few times. This chain connects TRBV6-4 to TRBJ2-1; D ambiguous. The CDR3 has 13 amino acids. The germline V gene encodes CDR1 MRHNA and CDR2 SNTAGT. V lost 2 bases and J lost 7, with 9 bases in between. DNA of the CDR3: TGTGCCAGCAGTGACAGGTTCGGGAATGAGCAGTTCTTC. This gives the protein CASSDRFGNEQFF.

The gene calls are TRBV6-4 and TRBJ2-2; 9 nucleotides agree with TRBD1. Germline CDR1 and CDR2: MRHNA and SNTAGT. The V and J ends lost 6 bases and 0 bases, in that order; junction bases with no gene match: 5. The CDR3 runs 16 residues. The CDR3 reads CASRVRDRANTGELFF. In DNA form, the CDR3 reads TGTGCCAGCAGAGTCCGGGACAGGGCGAACACCGGGGAGCTGTTTTTT.

The V call is TRBV7-2, the J call TRBJ2-7; 10 nucleotides agree with TRBD2. V lost 4 bases to trimming and J lost 6 bases; unmatched junction nucleotides: 9. Looked up from germline, CDR1 is SGHTA and CDR2 is FQGNSA. CDR3 length: 15 residues. This CDR3 is CASSSTSGARVEQYF. CDR3 sequence (DNA): TGTGCCAGCAGCTCCACTAGCGGGGCGAGGGTCGAGCAGTACTTC.

This clone was recorded once. The chain carries TRBV12-3 or TRBV12-4 and TRBJ2-3; a possible D gene is TRBD2 (5 bases). Trimming took 6 bases from V and 2 from J, leaving 9 bases between them. This CDR3 region has 13 residues. The CDR3 region is CASSPGNTDTQYF. Written as DNA, the CDR3 is TGTGCCAGCAGCCCGGGGAACACAGATACGCAGTATTTT.

The chain is built from TRBV6-6 and TRBJ2-6; D remains unclear. The germline CDR1 and CDR2 sequences are MNHNY and SVGAGI (reference sequence). CDR3 length: 13 amino acids. V lost 8 bases and J 2 bases, leaving 7 bases between the germline ends. The CDR3 DNA reads TGTGCCAGCGGTAGCACTGGGGCCAACGTCCTGACTTTC. Its translation: CASGSTGANVLTF.